The source of this T cell receptor (beta chain) is a study of identical twins. This clonotype was observed many times. CDR1 is DFQATT, CDR2 SNEGSKA, per germline (reference sequence). Unmatched junction bases numbered 3, after V lost 0 bases and J lost 2 bases. CDR3 length: 15 amino acids. TCRdb passed the 5' RACE reads through MiXCR, listing each CDR3 protein once. Among 400,000 to 500,000 distinct CDR3 sequences, approximately 17% were seen once, and the ten largest hold approximately 12%. The chain has TRBV20-1 and TRBJ1-5, with 8 bases aligning to TRBD1. This TCR came from a man aged 50 to 60 in good health. Sequenced sample: naive T cells sorted from blood. CDR3 sequence (DNA): TGCAGTGCTAGAGATTCGGACAGGGGCAATCAGCCCCAGCATTTT. Protein product: CSARDSDRGNQPQHF.